This T cell receptor (beta chain) originates from a study of T-cell memory formation after mild COVID-19. A single record per CDR3 protein comes from TCRdb applying MiXCR to the 5' RACE reads. The table lists under 300,000 distinct CDR3 sequences, roughly a tenth of them singletons. In its sample, this clonotype ranks as medium-sized. V was clipped by 0 bases and J by 4 bases, with 12 bases between them. CDR3 length: 16 residues. Germline V gene data show CDR1 as LGHNA and CDR2 as YNFKEQ. The sequence derives from a man younger than 35 who had mild COVID-19 (a few samples of this study predate the infection). Cell type and time point are not known. This chain connects TRBV4-2 to TRBJ2-2; possibly TRBD1 or TRBD2 for D (5 bases each). Sequences were obtained from PBMCs or a T cell subset sorted from them (not recorded which). The CDR3 bases are TGTGCCAGCAGCCAAGAGGGGGACCCCTCCACCGGGGAGCTGTTTTTT. Protein product: CASSQEGDPSTGELFF.